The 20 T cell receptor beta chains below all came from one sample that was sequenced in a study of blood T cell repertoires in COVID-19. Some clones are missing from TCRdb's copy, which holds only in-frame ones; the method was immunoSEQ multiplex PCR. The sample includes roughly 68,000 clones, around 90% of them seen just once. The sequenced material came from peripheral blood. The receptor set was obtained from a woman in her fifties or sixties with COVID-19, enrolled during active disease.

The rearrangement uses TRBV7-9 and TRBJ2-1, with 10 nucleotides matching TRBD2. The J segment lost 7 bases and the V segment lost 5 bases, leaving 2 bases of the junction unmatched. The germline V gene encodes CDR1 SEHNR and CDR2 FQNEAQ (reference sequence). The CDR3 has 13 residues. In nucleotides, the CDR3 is TGTGCCAGCAGCGCTAGCGGGAGAAATGAGCAGTTCTTC. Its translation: CASSASGRNEQFF.

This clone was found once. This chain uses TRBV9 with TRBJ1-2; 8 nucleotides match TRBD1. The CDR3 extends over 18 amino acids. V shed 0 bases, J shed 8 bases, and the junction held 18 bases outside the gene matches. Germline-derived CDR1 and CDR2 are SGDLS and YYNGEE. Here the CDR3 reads CASSVGPSPATGDGGYTF. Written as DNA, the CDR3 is TGTGCCAGCAGCGTAGGCCCCTCTCCGGCGACAGGGGATGGCGGCTACACCTTC.

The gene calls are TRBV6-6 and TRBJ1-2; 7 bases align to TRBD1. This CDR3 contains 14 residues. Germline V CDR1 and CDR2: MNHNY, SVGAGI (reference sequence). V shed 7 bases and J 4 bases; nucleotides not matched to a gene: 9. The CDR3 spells CASTYGGTAYGYTF. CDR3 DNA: TGTGCCAGCACCTACGGAGGGACAGCCTATGGCTACACCTTC.

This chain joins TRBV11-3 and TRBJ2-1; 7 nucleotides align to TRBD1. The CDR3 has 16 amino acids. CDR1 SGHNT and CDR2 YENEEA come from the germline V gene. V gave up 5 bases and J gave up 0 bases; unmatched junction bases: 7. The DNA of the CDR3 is TGTGCCAGCAGCCCCGAGGGACAGCTCTCCTACAATGAGCAGTTCTTC. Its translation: CASSPEGQLSYNEQFF.

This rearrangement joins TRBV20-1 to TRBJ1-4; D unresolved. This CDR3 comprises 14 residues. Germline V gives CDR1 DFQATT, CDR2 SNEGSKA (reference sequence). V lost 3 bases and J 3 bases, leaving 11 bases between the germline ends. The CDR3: CSASFPGSNEKLFF. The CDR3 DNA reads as TGCAGTGCTAGTTTTCCGGGGTCTAATGAAAAACTGTTTTTT.

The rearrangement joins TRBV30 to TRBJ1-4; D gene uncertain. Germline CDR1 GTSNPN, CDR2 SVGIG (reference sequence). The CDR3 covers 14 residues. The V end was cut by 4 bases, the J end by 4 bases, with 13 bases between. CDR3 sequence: CAWNRGSSNEKLFF. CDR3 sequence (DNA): TGTGCCTGGAACCGGGGTAGTAGTAATGAAAAACTGTTTTTT.

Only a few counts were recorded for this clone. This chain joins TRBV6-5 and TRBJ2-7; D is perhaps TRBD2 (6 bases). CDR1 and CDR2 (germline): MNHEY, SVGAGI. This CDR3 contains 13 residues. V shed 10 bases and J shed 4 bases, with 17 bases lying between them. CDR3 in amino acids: CATAPGGVYEQYF. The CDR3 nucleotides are TGTGCCACCGCACCCGGGGGAGTATACGAGCAGTACTTC.

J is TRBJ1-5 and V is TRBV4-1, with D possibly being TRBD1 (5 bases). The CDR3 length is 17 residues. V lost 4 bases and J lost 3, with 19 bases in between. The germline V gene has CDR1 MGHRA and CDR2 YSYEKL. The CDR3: CASSPWGSGGNNQPQHF. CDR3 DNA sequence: TGCGCCAGCAGCCCGTGGGGGTCGGGCGGGAACAATCAGCCCCAGCATTTT.

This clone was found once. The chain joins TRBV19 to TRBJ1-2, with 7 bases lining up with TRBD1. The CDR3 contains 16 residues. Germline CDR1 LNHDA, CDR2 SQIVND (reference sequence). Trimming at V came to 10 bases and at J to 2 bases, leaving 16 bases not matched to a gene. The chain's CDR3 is CATKGGPTGANYGYTF. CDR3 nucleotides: TGTGCCACCAAAGGGGGCCCTACAGGGGCGAACTATGGCTACACCTTC.

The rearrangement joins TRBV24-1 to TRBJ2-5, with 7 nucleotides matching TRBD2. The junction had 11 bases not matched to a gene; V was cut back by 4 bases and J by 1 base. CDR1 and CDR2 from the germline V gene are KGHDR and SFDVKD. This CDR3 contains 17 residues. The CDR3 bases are TGTGCCACCAGTGACGCCCGGAGGGCGGGAGTCCAAGAGACCCAGTACTTC. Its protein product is CATSDARRAGVQETQYF.

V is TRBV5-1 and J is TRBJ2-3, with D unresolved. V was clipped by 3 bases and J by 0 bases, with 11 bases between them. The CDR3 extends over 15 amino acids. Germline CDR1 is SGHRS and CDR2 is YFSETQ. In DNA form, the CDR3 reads TGCGCCAGCAGCTCAGGAACAACTAGCACAGATACGCAGTATTTT. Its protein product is CASSSGTTSTDTQYF.

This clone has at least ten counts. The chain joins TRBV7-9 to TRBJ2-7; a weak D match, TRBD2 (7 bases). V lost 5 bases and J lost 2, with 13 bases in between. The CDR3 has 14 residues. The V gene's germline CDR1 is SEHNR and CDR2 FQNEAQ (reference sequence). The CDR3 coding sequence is TGTGCCAGCAGCCCTAGGGGGACTACCTACGAGCAGTACTTC. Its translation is CASSPRGTTYEQYF.

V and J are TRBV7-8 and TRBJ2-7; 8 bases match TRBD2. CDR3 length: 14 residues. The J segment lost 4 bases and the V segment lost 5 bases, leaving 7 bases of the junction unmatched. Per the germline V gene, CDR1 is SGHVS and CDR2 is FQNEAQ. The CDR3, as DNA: TGTGCCAGCAGCGTAAGCGGGAGCGGGTACGAGCAGTACTTC. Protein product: CASSVSGSGYEQYF.

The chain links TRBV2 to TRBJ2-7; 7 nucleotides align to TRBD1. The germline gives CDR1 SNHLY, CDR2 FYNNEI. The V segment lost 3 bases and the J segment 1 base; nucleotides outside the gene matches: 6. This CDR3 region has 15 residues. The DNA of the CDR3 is TGTGCCAGCAGTGAGCAGGGGGTCCCATCCTACGAGCAGTACTTC. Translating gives CASSEQGVPSYEQYF.

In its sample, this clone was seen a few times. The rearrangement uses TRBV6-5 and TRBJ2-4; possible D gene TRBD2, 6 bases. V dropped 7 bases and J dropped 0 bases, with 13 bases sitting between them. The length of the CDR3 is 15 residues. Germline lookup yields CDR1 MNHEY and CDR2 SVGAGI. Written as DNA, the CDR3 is TGTGCCAGCACACAAGGAGGGGTAGCCAAAAACATTCAGTACTTC. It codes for CASTQGGVAKNIQYF.

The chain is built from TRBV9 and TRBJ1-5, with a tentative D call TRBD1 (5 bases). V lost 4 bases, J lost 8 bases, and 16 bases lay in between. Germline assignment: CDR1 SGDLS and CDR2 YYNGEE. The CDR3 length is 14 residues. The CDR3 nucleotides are TGTGCCAGCAGCCGCGAGGAGGGGATGGAGCCCCAGCATTTT. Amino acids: CASSREEGMEPQHF.

The CDR3 reads CSAKTGHEQFF. The CDR3 DNA follows: TGCAGCGCCAAGACAGGGCATGAGCAGTTCTTC. The rearrangement uses TRBV29-1 and TRBJ2-1; 7 positions agree with TRBD1. Germline CDR1 and CDR2: SQVTM and ANQGSEA. Trimming at V came to 7 bases and at J to 8 bases, leaving 5 bases not matched to a gene. The CDR3 loop spans 11 amino acids.

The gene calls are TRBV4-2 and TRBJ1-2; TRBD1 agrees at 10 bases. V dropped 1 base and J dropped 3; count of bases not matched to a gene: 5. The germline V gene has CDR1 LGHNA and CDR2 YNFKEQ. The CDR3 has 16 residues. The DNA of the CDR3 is TGTGCCAGCAGCCAAGTCGACAGGGGGCCCGACTATGGCTACACCTTC. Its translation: CASSQVDRGPDYGYTF.

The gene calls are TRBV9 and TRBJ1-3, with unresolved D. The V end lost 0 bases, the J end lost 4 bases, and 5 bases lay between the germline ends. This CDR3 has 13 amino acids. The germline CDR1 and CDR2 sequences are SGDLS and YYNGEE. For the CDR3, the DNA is TGTGCCAGCAGCGTAGGAGGGGGAAACACCATATATTTT. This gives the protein CASSVGGGNTIYF.

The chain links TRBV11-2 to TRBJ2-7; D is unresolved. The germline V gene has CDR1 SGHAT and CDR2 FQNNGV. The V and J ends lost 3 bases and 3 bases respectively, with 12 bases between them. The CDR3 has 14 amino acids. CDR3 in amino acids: CASSFSPVGYEQYF. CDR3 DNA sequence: TGTGCCAGCAGCTTCTCACCCGTCGGCTACGAGCAGTACTTC.